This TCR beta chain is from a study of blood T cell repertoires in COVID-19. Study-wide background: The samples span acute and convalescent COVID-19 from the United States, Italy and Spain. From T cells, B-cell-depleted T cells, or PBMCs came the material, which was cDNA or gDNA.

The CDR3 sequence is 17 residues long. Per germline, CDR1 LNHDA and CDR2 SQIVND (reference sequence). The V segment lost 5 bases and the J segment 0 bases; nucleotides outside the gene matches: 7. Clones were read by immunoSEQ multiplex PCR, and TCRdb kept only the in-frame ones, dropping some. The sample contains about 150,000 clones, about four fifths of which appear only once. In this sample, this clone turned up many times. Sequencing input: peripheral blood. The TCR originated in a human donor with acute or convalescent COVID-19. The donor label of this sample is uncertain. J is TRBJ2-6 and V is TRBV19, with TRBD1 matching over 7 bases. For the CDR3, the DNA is TGTGCCAGTAGTCAGACAGGGCTTAGCTCTGGGGCCAACGTCCTGACTTTC. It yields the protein CASSQTGLSSGANVLTF.